These T cell receptor beta chains were read from a single sample in a study of blood T cell repertoires in COVID-19. Generated by immunoSEQ multiplex PCR, the TCRdb table keeps only in-frame clones and is missing some. In the table there are 100,000 to 150,000 clones, roughly 88% of which are singletons. The sequenced material came from peripheral blood. These receptors originate from a human donor in a cohort sampled during active COVID-19. CDR3s include the opening cysteine and the closing phenylalanine or tryptophan. Fields, in order: CDR3 protein, CDR3 DNA, J gene, clone size, V gene, D gene. D genes are given only for firm matches. Some rows have no size entry. The others give once, few or many, or a class for an expanded clone.

CDR3 protein: CASSPREGSYEQYF
CDR3 DNA: TGTGCCAGCTCACCACGTGAGGGTTCCTACGAGCAGTACTTC
J gene: TRBJ2-7
clone size: .
V gene: TRBV18
D gene: .

CDR3 protein: CASSQEKGTLQETQYF
CDR3 DNA: TGTGCCAGCAGCCAAGAGAAAGGGACATTGCAAGAGACCCAGTACTTC
J gene: TRBJ2-5
clone size: once
V gene: TRBV14
D gene: .

CDR3 protein: CATSSALAREQYF
CDR3 DNA: TGTGCCACCAGCAGCGCCCTAGCGCGGGAGCAGTACTTC
J gene: TRBJ2-7
clone size: .
V gene: TRBV15
D gene: .

CDR3 protein: CASSISGRAEETQYF
CDR3 DNA: TGTGCCAGCAGCATTAGCGGGAGGGCCGAAGAGACCCAGTACTTC
J gene: TRBJ2-5
clone size: once
V gene: TRBV5-4
D gene: TRBD2

CDR3 protein: CASSPASGSYEQYF
CDR3 DNA: TGTGCCAGCAGCCCCGCTAGCGGTTCCTACGAGCAGTACTTC
J gene: TRBJ2-7
clone size: once
V gene: TRBV11-2
D gene: TRBD2

CDR3 protein: CASSQTGGDYGYTF
CDR3 DNA: TGTGCCAGCAGTCAGACAGGTGGAGACTATGGCTACACCTTC
J gene: TRBJ1-2
clone size: .
V gene: TRBV25-1
D gene: .

CDR3 protein: CSVGNTGGLHFYEQYF
CDR3 DNA: TGCAGCGTCGGCAATACAGGGGGACTACATTTCTACGAGCAGTACTTC
J gene: TRBJ2-7
clone size: .
V gene: TRBV29-1
D gene: .

CDR3 protein: CASIGQGAHNEQFF
CDR3 DNA: TGTGCCAGTATAGGTCAGGGGGCCCACAATGAGCAGTTCTTC
J gene: TRBJ2-1
clone size: .
V gene: TRBV19
D gene: TRBD1

CDR3 protein: CASGLAQGLAGVGYNEQFF
CDR3 DNA: TGTGCTAGTGGTTTGGCCCAGGGACTAGCGGGAGTTGGTTACAATGAGCAGTTCTTC
J gene: TRBJ2-1
clone size: .
V gene: TRBV12-5
D gene: TRBD2

CDR3 protein: CASSYLRVQPQHF
CDR3 DNA: TGTGCCAGCAGTTACCTCAGGGTCCAGCCCCAGCATTTT
J gene: TRBJ1-5
clone size: .
V gene: TRBV6-5
D gene: .

CDR3 protein: CASSLDRNYGYTF
CDR3 DNA: TGTGCCAGCAGCTTGGACAGGAACTATGGCTACACCTTC
J gene: TRBJ1-2
clone size: few
V gene: TRBV5-4
D gene: .

CDR3 protein: CASSYSQRGPDTQYF
CDR3 DNA: TGTGCCAGCAGTTACTCGCAGCGGGGCCCAGATACGCAGTATTTT
J gene: TRBJ2-3
clone size: .
V gene: TRBV6-6
D gene: TRBD2

CDR3 protein: CASSLRTGGYEQYF
CDR3 DNA: TGTGCCAGCAGTTTGAGGACAGGAGGCTACGAGCAGTACTTC
J gene: TRBJ2-7
clone size: .
V gene: TRBV27
D gene: TRBD1

CDR3 protein: CASREQISGNAYEQYF
CDR3 DNA: TGTGCCAGCAGGGAGCAGATTAGCGGGAACGCCTACGAGCAGTACTTC
J gene: TRBJ2-7
clone size: .
V gene: TRBV27
D gene: TRBD2

CDR3 protein: CASSLLAVRGSVEQFF
CDR3 DNA: TGCGCCAGCAGCTTACTAGCGGTCAGGGGAAGTGTTGAGCAGTTCTTC
J gene: TRBJ2-1
clone size: few
V gene: TRBV5-1
D gene: TRBD2

CDR3 protein: CASTGGGISSPLHF
CDR3 DNA: TGTGCCAGCACCGGCGGGGGGATTAGTTCACCCCTCCACTTT
J gene: TRBJ1-6
clone size: .
V gene: TRBV2
D gene: .

CDR3 protein: CASSLAHGEPNNEQFF
CDR3 DNA: TGTGCCAGCAGCTTAGCGCACGGGGAGCCGAACAATGAGCAGTTCTTC
J gene: TRBJ2-1
clone size: .
V gene: TRBV11-3
D gene: .

CDR3 protein: CASSLFIREGEKLFF
CDR3 DNA: TGTGCCAGCAGCTTATTCATCAGGGAGGGGGAAAAACTGTTTTTT
J gene: TRBJ1-4
clone size: .
V gene: TRBV7-9
D gene: .

CDR3 protein: CASSQGTGVSAAKNIQYF
CDR3 DNA: TGCGCCAGCAGCCAAGGGACAGGGGTTTCGGCGGCCAAAAACATTCAGTACTTC
J gene: TRBJ2-4
clone size: .
V gene: TRBV4-3
D gene: TRBD1

CDR3 protein: CASSGPGQGLDGYTF
CDR3 DNA: TGTGCCAGCAGCGGCCCGGGACAGGGGTTGGATGGCTACACCTTC
J gene: TRBJ1-2
clone size: .
V gene: TRBV9
D gene: TRBD1

CDR3 protein: CASSVAGRGSGNTIYF
CDR3 DNA: TGTGCCAGCAGCGTAGCAGGCCGGGGCTCTGGAAACACCATATATTTT
J gene: TRBJ1-3
clone size: .
V gene: TRBV9
D gene: .

CDR3 protein: CASNGLDRYYGYTF
CDR3 DNA: TGTGCCAGTAACGGACTCGACAGGTACTATGGCTACACCTTC
J gene: TRBJ1-2
clone size: .
V gene: TRBV19
D gene: .

CDR3 protein: CASSLGDSQETQYF
CDR3 DNA: TGCGCCAGCAGCCTTGGAGACAGTCAAGAGACCCAGTACTTC
J gene: TRBJ2-5
clone size: .
V gene: TRBV5-1
D gene: .

CDR3 protein: CAWGPRARLVTNEQFF
CDR3 DNA: TGTGCCTGGGGTCCACGAGCGCGACTAGTTACAAATGAGCAGTTCTTC
J gene: TRBJ2-1
clone size: .
V gene: TRBV30
D gene: .

CDR3 protein: CASSSGGSSGNTIYF
CDR3 DNA: TGTGCCAGCAGCTCAGGGGGCTCATCTGGAAACACCATATATTTT
J gene: TRBJ1-3
clone size: .
V gene: TRBV28
D gene: TRBD1

CDR3 protein: CASSPPFPRSPDTQYF
CDR3 DNA: TGTGCCAGCAGTCCCCCGTTTCCTAGGTCGCCAGATACGCAGTATTTT
J gene: TRBJ2-3
clone size: .
V gene: TRBV27
D gene: .

CDR3 protein: CASRVSGNQPQHF
CDR3 DNA: TGTGCCAGCAGGGTTAGCGGCAATCAGCCCCAGCATTTT
J gene: TRBJ1-5
clone size: .
V gene: TRBV6-5
D gene: .

CDR3 protein: CASSSQGLNYGYTF
CDR3 DNA: TGTGCCAGCAGCTCTCAGGGGCTCAACTATGGCTACACCTTC
J gene: TRBJ1-2
clone size: .
V gene: TRBV7-8
D gene: .

CDR3 protein: CASKKGQPYEQYF
CDR3 DNA: TGCGCGTCGAAAAAGGGACAGCCCTACGAGCAGTACTTC
J gene: TRBJ2-7
clone size: few
V gene: TRBV10-2
D gene: TRBD1

CDR3 protein: CASSHPGQGILRYGYTF
CDR3 DNA: TGTGCCAGCAGCCATCCGGGACAGGGCATCCTTAGGTATGGCTACACCTTC
J gene: TRBJ1-2
clone size: .
V gene: TRBV5-6
D gene: TRBD1

CDR3 protein: CASSGTTLSNTEAFF
CDR3 DNA: TGTGCCAGCAGCGGGACTACCCTATCGAACACTGAAGCTTTCTTT
J gene: TRBJ1-1
clone size: .
V gene: TRBV28
D gene: .

CDR3 protein: CASSTSSLNFSNEKLFF
CDR3 DNA: TGTGCCAGCTCCACGTCTTCTCTGAACTTCTCTAATGAAAAACTGTTTTTT
J gene: TRBJ1-4
clone size: .
V gene: TRBV2
D gene: .

CDR3 protein: CASSLGQGGGDTQYF
CDR3 DNA: TGTGCCAGCAGCTTGGGCCAGGGGGGAGGAGATACGCAGTATTTT
J gene: TRBJ2-3
clone size: .
V gene: TRBV5-5
D gene: .

CDR3 protein: CATRTGITGEPFF
CDR3 DNA: TGTGCCACCAGGACAGGGATAACCGGGGAGCCGTTTTTT
J gene: TRBJ2-2
clone size: .
V gene: TRBV15
D gene: TRBD1

CDR3 protein: CASSLRQGGWNEQYF
CDR3 DNA: TGTGCCAGCAGCTTGCGGCAGGGGGGTTGGAACGAGCAGTACTTC
J gene: TRBJ2-7
clone size: .
V gene: TRBV5-5
D gene: .

CDR3 protein: CASSQGGYRGLAGVFF
CDR3 DNA: TGTGCCAGCAGCCAAGGCGGTTACCGCGGACTAGCTGGGGTGTTCTTC
J gene: TRBJ2-1
clone size: .
V gene: TRBV3-1/TRBV3-2
D gene: TRBD2

CDR3 protein: CASSPLRTGHTDTQYF
CDR3 DNA: TGTGCCAGCTCACCACTTAGGACAGGTCACACAGATACGCAGTATTTT
J gene: TRBJ2-3
clone size: .
V gene: TRBV18
D gene: TRBD1

CDR3 protein: CASSLRLAPSGMHEQFF
CDR3 DNA: TGTGCCAGCAGCTTGCGATTGGCGCCTAGCGGGATGCATGAGCAGTTCTTC
J gene: TRBJ2-1
clone size: .
V gene: TRBV5-8
D gene: TRBD2

CDR3 protein: CASRRESADTQYF
CDR3 DNA: TGTGCCAGCAGGAGGGAGTCGGCAGATACGCAGTATTTT
J gene: TRBJ2-3
clone size: .
V gene: TRBV6-5
D gene: .

CDR3 protein: CASSSGLAGYNEQFF
CDR3 DNA: TGTGCCAGCAGTTCCGGACTAGCGGGGTACAATGAGCAGTTCTTC
J gene: TRBJ2-1
clone size: .
V gene: TRBV6-6
D gene: TRBD2

CDR3 protein: CASSSPSGRASYNEQFF
CDR3 DNA: TGTGCCAGCAGCTCCCCTAGCGGGAGGGCCTCCTACAATGAGCAGTTCTTC
J gene: TRBJ2-1
clone size: .
V gene: TRBV7-2
D gene: TRBD2

CDR3 protein: CASSLLAGPRDPLYNEQFF
CDR3 DNA: TGTGCCAGCAGCCTACTAGCGGGACCCCGGGATCCTCTCTACAATGAGCAGTTCTTC
J gene: TRBJ2-1
clone size: .
V gene: TRBV5-6
D gene: TRBD2

CDR3 protein: CASSYSQQLTEAFF
CDR3 DNA: TGTGCCAGCAGTTACTCGCAACAGCTAACTGAAGCTTTCTTT
J gene: TRBJ1-1
clone size: once
V gene: TRBV6-5
D gene: .

CDR3 protein: CASSYYSGTGYEQYF
CDR3 DNA: TGTGCCAGCAGTTATTACAGCGGGACCGGTTACGAGCAGTACTTC
J gene: TRBJ2-7
clone size: .
V gene: TRBV6-5
D gene: TRBD2

CDR3 protein: CASSLGRGMETQYF
CDR3 DNA: TGTGCCAGCAGCTTAGGGCGGGGGATGGAGACCCAGTACTTC
J gene: TRBJ2-5
clone size: .
V gene: TRBV7-8
D gene: TRBD2